Shown below are 18 T cell receptor beta chains from a single sample sequenced in a study of blood T cell repertoires in COVID-19. Method: immunoSEQ multiplex PCR; TCRdb's copy keeps in-frame clones and lacks some. Counted here are 150,000 to 180,000 clones, 65% to 85% occurring once; the ten biggest clones make up around 3.5%. Sample: peripheral blood. These receptors all come from a woman of 80 years or more with acute or convalescent COVID-19.

The genes are TRBV7-2 and TRBJ1-3; no definite D call. The CDR3 loop spans 14 amino acids. Germline-derived CDR1 and CDR2 are SGHTA and FQGNSA. Trimming cost V 1 base and J 0 bases, with 4 bases left between them. The CDR3: CASSLGLSGNTIYF. In nucleotides, the CDR3 is TGTGCCAGCAGCTTAGGGCTCTCTGGAAACACCATATATTTT.

The rearrangement uses TRBV9 and TRBJ1-2; D perhaps matches TRBD1 (6 bases). Germline CDR1 is SGDLS and CDR2 is YYNGEE. There are 13 residues in the CDR3. Trimming removed 2 bases at V and 9 bases at J, with 14 bases between. The CDR3 here is CASSVVSGVSYTF. CDR3 nucleotide sequence: TGTGCCAGCAGCGTCGTGTCAGGGGTGAGCTACACCTTC. Full variable domain (rest looked up from reference TRBV9 and TRBJ1-2): DSGVTQTPKHLITATGQRVTLRCSPRSGDLSVYWYQQSLDQGLQFLIQYYNGEERAKGNILERFSAQQFPDLHSELNLSSLELGDSALYFCASSVVSGVSYTFGSGTRLTVV.

This rearrangement joins TRBV2 to TRBJ1-2; 8 nucleotides match TRBD1. Germline V gene data show CDR1 as SNHLY and CDR2 as FYNNEI. The J segment lost 5 bases and the V segment lost 4 bases, leaving 6 bases of the junction unmatched. The length of the CDR3 is 14 residues. CDR3 amino acids: CASSVRQGQYGYTF. CDR3 sequence (DNA): TGTGCCAGCAGTGTCCGACAGGGGCAGTATGGCTACACCTTC.

The chain carries TRBV11-3 and TRBJ2-2; TRBD1 matches 9 bases. Germline V gene lookup returns CDR1 SGHNT and CDR2 YENEEA. V shed 2 bases and J 4 bases; nucleotides not matched to a gene: 8. The CDR3 length is 17 residues. The CDR3 sequence is CASSLSFGQGRTGELFF. The CDR3 coding sequence is TGTGCCAGCAGCTTATCCTTTGGACAGGGGCGCACCGGGGAGCTGTTTTTT.

This clone was observed a few times. V gene TRBV7-2 combines with J gene TRBJ1-6; perhaps TRBD1 as D (5 bases). Trimming stripped 1 base from V and 8 bases from J, with 9 bases between. Germline-derived CDR1 and CDR2 are SGHTA and FQGNSA. CDR3 length: 14 residues. CDR3 residues: CASSLVQGDSPLHF. CDR3 in DNA: TGTGCCAGCAGCTTAGTGCAGGGTGATTCACCCCTCCACTTT.

The J gene is TRBJ2-1, the V gene TRBV7-2; 11 bases line up with TRBD2. The trim removed 6 bases at V and 8 bases at J, leaving 18 bases unmatched. The CDR3 is made up of 18 amino acids. Per the germline V gene, CDR1 is SGHTA and CDR2 is FQGNSA. The CDR3 bases are TGTGCCAGCAGTCCCACCCAGTATCTAGCGGGAGGTAGGGATGAGCAGTTCTTC. This sequence encodes CASSPTQYLAGGRDEQFF. Full variable domain (missing parts from reference TRBV7-2 and TRBJ2-1): GAGVSQSPSNKVTEKGKDVELRCDPISGHTALYWYRQSLGQGLEFLIYFQGNSAPDKSGLPSDRFSAERTGGSVSTLTIQRTQQEDSAVYLCASSPTQYLAGGRDEQFFGPGTRLTVL.

The chain uses TRBV20-1 and TRBJ2-5; 9 bases align to TRBD1. Germline assignment: CDR1 DFQATT and CDR2 SNEGSKA (reference sequence). After removal of 7 bases from V and 5 bases from J, the junction contained 2 bases not matched to a gene. The CDR3 has 11 amino acids. The CDR3 loop is CSGDRVETQYF. CDR3 nucleotides: TGCAGTGGGGACAGGGTGGAGACCCAGTACTTC.

The chain combines TRBV3-1 (or the pseudogene TRBV3-2) with TRBJ1-4, with TRBD1 matching 7 bases. The germline V gene has CDR1 LGHDT and CDR2 YNNKEL (reference sequence). V lost 7 bases to trimming and J lost 8 bases; unmatched junction nucleotides: 13. The length of the CDR3 is 15 residues. For the CDR3, the DNA is TGTGCCAGCACCGCTCTCCACAGGGGCCGGGAAAAACTGTTTTTT. Its translation: CASTALHRGREKLFF.

This clone was recorded a few times. The CDR3 DNA reads TGTGCCAGCAGCGAAAGGACTAGTCTTGGCCATGAGCAGTTCTTC. It codes for CASSERTSLGHEQFF. This rearrangement joins TRBV7-6 to TRBJ2-1; 7 bases match TRBD2. The length of the CDR3 is 15 residues. From germline, CDR1 is SGHVS and CDR2 FNYEAQ. The V gene end was trimmed by 5 bases and the J gene end by 8 bases; junction bases not matched to a gene: 12.

J is TRBJ2-7 and V is TRBV7-2, with D maybe TRBD1 (6 bases). V lost 5 bases to trimming and J lost 4 bases, with 18 bases between them. Germline V gene sequence: CDR1 SGHTA, CDR2 FQGNSA. The CDR3 length is 15 residues. The DNA for the CDR3 is TGTGCCAGCAGCCCAGGGGTCAACGTCGTATACGAGCAGTACTTC. Its translation is CASSPGVNVVYEQYF.

The rearrangement joins TRBV7-3 to TRBJ2-7; 7 bases fit TRBD2. J gave up 7 bases and V 5 bases, and 8 bases lay outside the gene matches. CDR1 is SGHTA, CDR2 FQGTGA, per germline. The CDR3 runs to 13 residues. CDR3 sequence (DNA): TGTGCCAGCAGCCTAGCGGCAGGGAGTGAGCAGTACTTC. Translating it yields CASSLAAGSEQYF.

This clone turned up a few times. The CDR3, as DNA: TGTGCCAGCAGCTCCCCGGGGGTATCTTCCTACGAGCAGTACTTC. This gives the protein CASSSPGVSSYEQYF. The chain combines TRBV6-5 with TRBJ2-7, with D perhaps matching TRBD2 (6 bases). This CDR3 has 15 amino acids. Trimming took off 6 bases at V and 1 base at J, with 16 bases between the two ends. Per the germline V gene, CDR1 is MNHEY and CDR2 is SVGAGI.

The CDR3 loop reads CSVDKGFGGYTF. In DNA, the CDR3 is TGCAGCGTTGATAAGGGGTTCGGTGGCTACACCTTC. The gene calls are TRBV29-1 and TRBJ1-2, with D maybe TRBD1 (5 bases). The CDR3 extends over 12 amino acids. Trimming stripped 3 bases from V and 7 bases from J, with 12 bases between. The germline V gene encodes CDR1 SQVTM and CDR2 ANQGSEA.

The genes are TRBV6-1 and TRBJ1-6; a possible D gene is TRBD1 (5 bases). Trimming removed 2 bases from V and 7 bases from J, with 15 bases in between. The CDR3 runs to 16 residues. Germline values: CDR1 MNHNS, CDR2 SASEGT. For the CDR3, the DNA is TGTGCCAGCAGTGAACAGGCGGGGCAGGGCAATTCACCCCTCCACTTT. Its protein is CASSEQAGQGNSPLHF.

The V and J genes are TRBV27 and TRBJ2-7, with a weak D call TRBD2 (7 bases). This CDR3 is built from 13 residues. Looked up from germline, CDR1 is MNHEY and CDR2 is SMNVEV (reference sequence). The ends were cut back, 0 bases at V and 12 bases at J, with 15 bases in the middle. The CDR3 region has the DNA TGTGCCAGCAGTTTATCGGGGGGGGCGGGGCGGTACTTC. Residues: CASSLSGGAGRYF.

This clone occurred a few times. The chain uses TRBV7-2 and TRBJ2-7; tentative D call: TRBD1 (6 bases). The CDR3 is made up of 13 amino acids. The germline V gene encodes CDR1 SGHTA and CDR2 FQGNSA. Trimming shortened V by 6 bases and J by 5 bases, and 14 bases separated the two germline ends. The CDR3 here is CASRGASQDEQYF. The CDR3, as DNA: TGTGCCAGCAGGGGGGCTAGTCAGGACGAGCAGTACTTC.

V gene TRBV10-3 combines with J gene TRBJ1-1; 9 bases line up with TRBD1. Germline V gives CDR1 ENHRY, CDR2 SYGVKD. Trimming removed 6 bases from V and 0 bases from J; junction bases left unmatched: 11. The CDR3 has 17 residues. CDR3 DNA sequence: TGTGCCATCAGCACGGGACAGGGTACGGCATTGAACACTGAAGCTTTCTTT. Translating gives CAISTGQGTALNTEAFF.

V gene TRBV6-6 combines with J gene TRBJ2-1; maybe TRBD2 (5 bases). In germline, CDR1 is MNHNY, CDR2 SVGAGI (reference sequence). The V end was cut by 6 bases, the J end by 0 bases, with 12 bases between. CDR3 size: 15 residues. CDR3 region: CASSRASSSYNEQFF. The CDR3 bases are TGTGCCAGCAGCCGGGCTAGCTCCTCCTACAATGAGCAGTTCTTC.